These 24 T cell receptor beta chains were all obtained from the same sample, sequenced in a study of cytomegalovirus exposure and HLA in healthy donors. The PCR used 60 Vbeta and 13 Jbeta primers. The assay was immunoSEQ multiplex PCR, and TCRdb's table has in-frame clones only and misses some. The sample contains more than 140,000 clones, approximately 82% of which appear only once. Sample: PBMCs. The source of these receptors is a woman between 35 and 50 years old in good health and CMV-seronegative.

The rearrangement links TRBV5-1 to TRBJ1-5, with 9 bases aligning to TRBD1. CDR1 SGHRS and CDR2 YFSETQ come from the germline V gene. The CDR3 consists of 15 residues. Trimming at V came to 5 bases and at J to 4 bases, leaving 7 bases not matched to a gene. The chain's CDR3 is CASSLWGQGNQPQHF. The CDR3, as DNA: TGCGCCAGCAGTTTATGGGGACAGGGAAATCAGCCCCAGCATTTT.

The chain carries TRBV9 and TRBJ1-1; 7 positions match TRBD1. This CDR3 has 13 amino acids. V was clipped by 0 bases and J by 11 bases; unmatched bases: 7. Germline V gene sequence: CDR1 SGDLS, CDR2 YYNGEE. DNA for the CDR3: TGTGCCAGCAGCGTAGTGCCAGGGGGGTTGGCTTTCTTT. Encoded protein: CASSVVPGGLAFF.

The V gene is TRBV28, the J gene TRBJ2-7; 7 nucleotides line up with TRBD2. The CDR3 loop spans 16 amino acids. From germline, CDR1 is MDHEN and CDR2 SYDVKM. The J segment lost 3 bases and the V segment lost 7 bases, leaving 15 bases of the junction unmatched. The CDR3 loop reads CASISRAPGLYYEQYF. In DNA, the CDR3 is TGTGCCAGCATCTCTCGGGCCCCGGGACTATACTACGAGCAGTACTTC.

The chain links TRBV5-4 to TRBJ1-5; TRBD1 matches 9 bases. There are 16 residues in the CDR3. The germline V gene has CDR1 SGHNT and CDR2 YYREEE (reference sequence). The trim removed 2 bases at V and 4 bases at J, leaving 7 bases unmatched. The CDR3 region has the DNA TGTGCCAGCAGCTTAGAACCGGGACAGGGAAATCAGCCCCAGCATTTT. Its protein is CASSLEPGQGNQPQHF.

The chain joins TRBV19 to TRBJ2-3; D is possibly TRBD2 (7 bases). The germline V gene has CDR1 LNHDA and CDR2 SQIVND (reference sequence). V was clipped by 7 bases and J by 4 bases, with 18 bases between them. The CDR3 runs 15 residues. The chain's CDR3 is CASTPRGRRADTQYF. In nucleotides, the CDR3 is TGTGCCAGTACCCCGCGGGGGCGCAGGGCAGATACGCAGTATTTT.

This chain joins TRBV7-2 and TRBJ2-5; D unresolved. The V gene's germline CDR1 is SGHTA and CDR2 FQGNSA. The CDR3 spans 13 residues. Between the trimmed V and J ends, which lost 4 bases and 5 bases, there was a span of 11 bases. The CDR3 here is CASSSTNKETQYF. As DNA, the CDR3 is TGTGCCAGCAGCTCCACCAACAAGGAGACCCAGTACTTC. The entire variable domain, with the rest obtained from reference TRBV7-2 and TRBJ2-5, is as follows: GAGVSQSPSNKVTEKGKDVELRCDPISGHTALYWYRQSLGQGLEFLIYFQGNSAPDKSGLPSDRFSAERTGGSVSTLTIQRTQQEDSAVYLCASSSTNKETQYFGPGTRLLVL.

This rearrangement joins TRBV5-4 to TRBJ2-3; D call uncertain. Trimming pared 4 bases from V and 2 bases from J, leaving 8 bases between. The length of the CDR3 is 13 residues. Germline values: CDR1 SGHNT, CDR2 YYREEE (reference sequence). CDR3: CASSLQPTDTQYF. The CDR3 bases are TGTGCCAGCAGCCTACAGCCCACAGATACGCAGTATTTT.

The chain couples TRBV29-1 to TRBJ1-1; TRBD1 agrees at 7 bases. The germline V gene encodes CDR1 SQVTM and CDR2 ANQGSEA. With 4 bases clipped from V and 7 bases from J, the junction kept 15 bases outside the gene matches. This CDR3 is built from 15 residues. DNA of the CDR3: TGCAGCGTTGTAGGTCAGGGGGGTTTAGTTGGTGAAGCTTTCTTT. Amino acids: CSVVGQGGLVGEAFF.

The rearrangement uses TRBV7-2 and TRBJ2-2; 10 nucleotides align to TRBD1. In germline, CDR1 is SGHTA, CDR2 FQGNSA. The CDR3 covers 16 residues. J gave up 4 bases and V 5 bases, and 7 bases lay outside the gene matches. The CDR3 nucleotides read TGTGCCAGCAGCCCTCCGGACAGGGGGGTCACCGGGGAGCTGTTTTTT. It codes for CASSPPDRGVTGELFF.

This chain joins TRBV4-2 and TRBJ1-1; unclear D gene. The germline V gene encodes CDR1 LGHNA and CDR2 YNFKEQ. V lost 8 bases and J 4 bases, leaving 14 bases between the germline ends. This CDR3 has 13 residues. CDR3: CASVREILTEAFF. CDR3 coding DNA: TGTGCCAGCGTGAGGGAAATCCTCACTGAAGCTTTCTTT.

V usage is TRBV5-1 and J usage is TRBJ1-2, with 7 bases lining up with TRBD1. The germline V gene encodes CDR1 SGHRS and CDR2 YFSETQ. J lost 2 bases, V lost 0 bases, and 7 bases had no gene match. This CDR3 spans 16 amino acids. The CDR3 coding sequence is TGCGCCAGCAGCTTGGGGGCAGGGGGTGCGAACTATGGCTACACCTTC. Translation: CASSLGAGGANYGYTF.

The V gene is TRBV4-1, the J gene TRBJ1-4, with TRBD1 identical over 11 bases. With V trimmed by 1 base and J by 13 bases, 11 bases remained unmatched. This CDR3 is 16 amino acids long. Per germline, CDR1 MGHRA and CDR2 YSYEKL. DNA of the CDR3: TGCGCCAGCAGCCAAGTACGGGGGACAGGGGGACGGGGACTGTTTTTT. It is translated as CASSQVRGTGGRGLFF.

The chain has TRBV11-2 and TRBJ1-1; weak D call: TRBD1 (5 bases). Germline V gene sequence: CDR1 SGHAT, CDR2 FQNNGV. Trimming removed 2 bases from V and 4 bases from J, with 26 bases in between. The CDR3 runs to 19 residues. CDR3 in DNA: TGTGCCAGCAGCTTAAAGGGGTTCGTGTTCGGGGGATCGGCCACTGAAGCTTTCTTT. This translates into CASSLKGFVFGGSATEAFF. Looking up the rest from reference TRBV11-2 and TRBJ1-1 gives the full variable domain: EAGVAQSPRYKIIEKRQSVAFWCNPISGHATLYWYQQILGQGPKLLIQFQNNGVVDDSQLPKDRFSAERLKGVDSTLKIQPAKLEDSAVYLCASSLKGFVFGGSATEAFFGQGTRLTVV.

In its sample, this clone was seen once. Germline and junction disagree at one end, which may indicate a read error. The chain is built from TRBV27 and TRBJ2-7; no clear D. There are 10 residues in the CDR3. CDR1 and CDR2 from the germline V gene are MNHEY and SMNVEV (reference sequence). The CDR3 loop reads CASGSYERYF. The CDR3, as DNA: TGTGCCAGCGGTTCCTACGAGCGGTACTTC.

The chain links TRBV6-1 to TRBJ2-1; 8 bases map to TRBD2. CDR1 MNHNS and CDR2 SASEGT come from the germline V gene. The length of the CDR3 is 15 residues. V lost 6 bases, J lost 4 bases, and 8 bases stayed unmatched. The CDR3 DNA reads as TGTGCCAGCAGACCAGCGGGGGCCTTATACAATGAGCAGTTCTTC. Encoded protein: CASRPAGALYNEQFF.

CDR3 region: CASSYLSGYEQYF. CDR3 nucleotide sequence: TGTGCCAGCAGTTACCTCTCGGGGTACGAGCAGTACTTC. The chain recombines TRBV6-5 with TRBJ2-7; possibly TRBD2 for D (5 bases). CDR1 MNHEY and CDR2 SVGAGI come from the germline V gene. CDR3 length equals 13 residues. The V gene lost 2 bases and the J gene lost 4 bases, with 9 bases spanning the gap.

This chain's CDR3 is CASREQVKEWHGYTF. The CDR3 DNA reads TGTGCCAGCCGCGAACAGGTTAAGGAGTGGCATGGCTACACCTTC. The chain employs TRBV28 and TRBJ1-2, with D tentatively TRBD1 (5 bases). Trimming pared 8 bases from V and 6 bases from J, leaving 22 bases between. The CDR3 has 15 residues. Germline assignment: CDR1 MDHEN and CDR2 SYDVKM.

J is TRBJ2-3 and V is TRBV19; no firm D call. Germline CDR1 and CDR2: LNHDA and SQIVND (reference sequence). V was trimmed by 1 base and J by 2 bases, leaving 4 bases between them. This CDR3 comprises 13 residues. The CDR3 DNA sequence: TGTGCCAGTAGTATAGCTGTCACAGATACGCAGTATTTT. Its translation is CASSIAVTDTQYF.

The chain recombines TRBV4-1 with TRBJ2-3; 11 bases match TRBD1. Germline V gene sequence: CDR1 MGHRA, CDR2 YSYEKL. The CDR3 has 16 amino acids. The J segment lost 4 bases and the V segment lost 1 base, leaving 4 bases of the junction unmatched. The CDR3 loop reads CASSQVGQGAADTQYF. DNA of the CDR3: TGCGCCAGCAGCCAAGTCGGACAGGGGGCTGCAGATACGCAGTATTTT.

In its sample, this clone was seen a few times. The gene calls are TRBV25-1 and TRBJ2-1; TRBD2 matches 8 bases. This CDR3 comprises 16 residues. The junction had 15 bases not matched to a gene; V was cut back by 5 bases and J by 9 bases. CDR1 MGHDK and CDR2 SYGVNS come from the germline V gene. Here the CDR3 DNA reads TGTGCCAGCAGTCACAACCCGGGACTAGTTTTCAGTGAGCAGTTCTTC. Its translation: CASSHNPGLVFSEQFF.

This chain connects TRBV5-4 to TRBJ2-7; maybe TRBD1 (6 bases). Between the trimmed V and J ends, which lost 4 bases and 4 bases, there was a span of 15 bases. The CDR3 has 14 amino acids. Germline values: CDR1 SGHNT, CDR2 YYREEE (reference sequence). CDR3 amino acids: CASSPIPGVYEQYF. CDR3 DNA sequence: TGTGCCAGCAGCCCAATACCAGGGGTTTACGAGCAGTACTTC.

The genes are TRBV28 and TRBJ2-5, with 8 bases identical to TRBD1. Germline trimming cut 5 bases from V and 4 bases from J; bases unmatched to any gene: 9. The germline gives CDR1 MDHEN, CDR2 SYDVKM. CDR3 length: 15 residues. The CDR3 DNA reads TGTGCCAGCAGTACCCAGACAGGGGCTCGAGAGACCCAGTACTTC. It is translated as CASSTQTGARETQYF.

This clone was seen a few times. The CDR3 DNA sequence: TGTGCCAGCAGTTCGGACAGGGGGGCACAAGAGACCCAGTACTTC. Its protein is CASSSDRGAQETQYF. The rearrangement joins TRBV27 to TRBJ2-5; 10 positions agree with TRBD1. The CDR3 loop spans 15 amino acids. Germline assignment: CDR1 MNHEY and CDR2 SMNVEV (reference sequence). V lost 4 bases and J lost 2; bases outside the gene matches: 4.

The gene calls are TRBV5-1 and TRBJ2-1, with TRBD2 matching 13 bases. CDR3 length equals 16 residues. Germline loops: CDR1 SGHRS, CDR2 YFSETQ. With 4 bases clipped from V and 6 bases from J, the junction kept 7 bases outside the gene matches. CDR3 bases: TGCGCCAGCAGCCGACCGGGACTAGCGGGACTCAATGAGCAGTTCTTC. Translated: CASSRPGLAGLNEQFF.